This TCR beta chain was identified during a study of Graves' ophthalmopathy and Graves' hyperthyroidism. Study outcomes and limitations: Detected in blood as well were most expanded thyroid clonotypes with frequency above 0.001.

This clonotype came up many times. Antigen unknown. CDR3 length equals 16 residues. V trimming: 4 bases; J trimming: 5 bases; junction bases outside the gene matches: 10. Germline V gene lookup returns CDR1 SGHRS and CDR2 YFSETQ. Ophthalmopathy donors showed moderate-to-severe activity, CAS ≥3, NOSPECS ≥4 and a duration under 3 months. Patients were left out if they had other autoimmune diseases, uncontrolled infections, pregnancy or lactation. Out of around 10 ml of fresh peripheral blood, PBMCs were obtained. Researchers took RNA transcripts and amplified TCR beta CDR3 regions from them. In the first round, RT-PCR was carried out with HTBI primers, and a multiplex PCR formed the second round. TCRdb processed the multiplex PCR reads anew with MiXCR; each CDR3 protein has one entry. The data contain around 340,000 distinct CDR3 sequences, about a sixth of them singletons.

Material: peripheral blood. The J gene is TRBJ2-2, the V gene TRBV5-1; TRBD1 aligns across 8 bases. The sequence came from an adult man with Graves' ophthalmopathy. The CDR3 loop is CASSKRTGSETGELFF. The CDR3 DNA reads TGCGCCAGCAGCAAACGGACAGGGTCAGAAACCGGGGAGCTGTTTTTT. Full variable domain (remainder filled in from reference TRBV5-1 and TRBJ2-2): KAGVTQTPRYLIKTRGQQVTLSCSPISGHRSVSWYQQTPGQGLQFLFEYFSETQRNKGNFPGRFSGRQFSNSRSEMNVSTLELGDSALYLCASSKRTGSETGELFFGEGSRLTVL.